Included here is one TCR beta chain sequence, with context. Its antigen is not identified. The data originate from a study of monozygotic twins with inflammatory bowel disease. General study findings and limits: Diversity of TCRbeta measured by inverse Simpson was lower in IBD patients than in healthy co-twins. None of the different T cell subtypes could be distinguished from one another. People with IBD had fewer clonotypes in common with others than healthy twins did, especially with disease activity.

Eight separate reactions per sample served to make cDNA. TCRdb re-called the 5' RACE reads; every CDR3 protein appears as one record, without DNA. Recorded for this sample: 300,000 to 400,000 distinct CDR3 sequences. What was sequenced was blood. The sequence derives from a human donor with ulcerative colitis or Crohn's disease, or a healthy co-twin of an affected twin (not recorded which).

The CDR3 here is CASSQWLQAGELFF. This chain links TRBV14 with TRBJ2-2; TCRdb returns TRBD1, unconfirmable since there is no DNA. CDR1 is SGHDN and CDR2 is FVKESK in the germline V gene. This CDR3 is 14 amino acids long.